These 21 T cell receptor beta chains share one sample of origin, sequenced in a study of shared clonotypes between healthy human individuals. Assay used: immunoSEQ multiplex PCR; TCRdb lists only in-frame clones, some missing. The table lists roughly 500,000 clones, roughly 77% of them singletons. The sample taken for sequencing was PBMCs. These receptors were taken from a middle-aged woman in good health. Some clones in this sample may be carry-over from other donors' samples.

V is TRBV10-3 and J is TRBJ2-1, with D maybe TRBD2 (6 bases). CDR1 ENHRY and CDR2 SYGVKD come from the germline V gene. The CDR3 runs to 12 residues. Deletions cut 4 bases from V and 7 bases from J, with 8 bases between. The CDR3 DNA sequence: TGTGCCATCAGTGCGGGGGTTAATGAGCAGTTCTTC. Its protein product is CAISAGVNEQFF.

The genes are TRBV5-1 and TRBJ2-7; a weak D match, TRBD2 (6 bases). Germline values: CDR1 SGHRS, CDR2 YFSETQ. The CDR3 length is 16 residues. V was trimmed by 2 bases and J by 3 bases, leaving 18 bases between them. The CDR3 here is CASSFRASGEDYEQYF. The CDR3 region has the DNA TGCGCCAGCAGCTTCCGGGCCTCGGGAGAGGACTACGAGCAGTACTTC.

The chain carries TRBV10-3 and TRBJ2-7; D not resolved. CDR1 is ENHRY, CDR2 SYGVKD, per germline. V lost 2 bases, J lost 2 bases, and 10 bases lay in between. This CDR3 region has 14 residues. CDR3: CAISEKDGPYEQYF. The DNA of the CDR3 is TGTGCCATCAGTGAGAAGGACGGTCCCTACGAGCAGTACTTC.

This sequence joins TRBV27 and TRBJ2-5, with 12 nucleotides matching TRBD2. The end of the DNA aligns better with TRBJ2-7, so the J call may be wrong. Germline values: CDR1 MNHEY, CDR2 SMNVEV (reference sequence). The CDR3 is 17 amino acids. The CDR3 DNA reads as TGTGCCAGCAGTTTATCGCTGACTAGCGGGAGATTTAACGAGCAGTACTTC. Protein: CASSLSLTSGRFNEQYF.

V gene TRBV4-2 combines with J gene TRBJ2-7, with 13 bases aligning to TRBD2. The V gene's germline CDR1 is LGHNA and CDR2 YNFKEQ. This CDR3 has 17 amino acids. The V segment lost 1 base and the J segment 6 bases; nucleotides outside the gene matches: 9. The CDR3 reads CASSQGTSGRAPFEQYF. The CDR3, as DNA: TGTGCCAGCAGCCAAGGAACTAGCGGGAGGGCCCCCTTCGAGCAGTACTTC.

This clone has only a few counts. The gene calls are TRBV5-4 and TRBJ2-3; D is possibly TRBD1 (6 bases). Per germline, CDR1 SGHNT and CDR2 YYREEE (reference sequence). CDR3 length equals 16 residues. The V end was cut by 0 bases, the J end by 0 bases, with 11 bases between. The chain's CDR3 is CASSLDQGTSTDTQYF. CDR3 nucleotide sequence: TGTGCCAGCAGCTTGGATCAGGGGACCAGCACAGATACGCAGTATTTT.

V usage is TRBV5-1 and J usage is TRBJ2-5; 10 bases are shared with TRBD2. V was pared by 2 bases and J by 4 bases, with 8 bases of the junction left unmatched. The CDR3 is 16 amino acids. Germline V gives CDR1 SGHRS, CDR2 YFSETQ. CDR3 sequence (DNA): TGCGCCAGCAGCTTACGGCCTAGCGGGAGTGGAGAGACCCAGTACTTC. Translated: CASSLRPSGSGETQYF.

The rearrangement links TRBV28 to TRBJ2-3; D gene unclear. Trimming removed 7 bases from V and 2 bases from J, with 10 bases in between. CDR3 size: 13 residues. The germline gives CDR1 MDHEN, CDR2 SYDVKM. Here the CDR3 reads CASTLEATDTQYF. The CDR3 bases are TGTGCCAGCACCTTAGAAGCCACAGATACGCAGTATTTT.

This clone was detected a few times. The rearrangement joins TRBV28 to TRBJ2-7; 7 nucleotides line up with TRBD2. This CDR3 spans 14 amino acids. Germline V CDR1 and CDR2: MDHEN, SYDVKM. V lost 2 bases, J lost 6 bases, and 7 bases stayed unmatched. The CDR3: CASSLVGGSGEQYF. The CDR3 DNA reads TGTGCCAGCAGTTTAGTCGGCGGGAGTGGCGAGCAGTACTTC.

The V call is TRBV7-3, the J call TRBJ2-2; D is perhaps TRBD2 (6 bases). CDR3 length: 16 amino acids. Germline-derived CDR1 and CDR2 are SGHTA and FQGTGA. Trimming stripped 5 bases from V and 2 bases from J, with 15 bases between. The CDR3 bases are TGTGCCAGCAGCCCCCATGGAGGGAGTAACACCGGGGAGCTGTTTTTT. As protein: CASSPHGGSNTGELFF.

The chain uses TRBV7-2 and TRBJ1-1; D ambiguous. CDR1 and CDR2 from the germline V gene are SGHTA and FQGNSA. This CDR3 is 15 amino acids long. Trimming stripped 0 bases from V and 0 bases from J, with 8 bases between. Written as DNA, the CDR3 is TGTGCCAGCAGCTTAGCGGGCGGCGTGAACACTGAAGCTTTCTTT. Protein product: CASSLAGGVNTEAFF.

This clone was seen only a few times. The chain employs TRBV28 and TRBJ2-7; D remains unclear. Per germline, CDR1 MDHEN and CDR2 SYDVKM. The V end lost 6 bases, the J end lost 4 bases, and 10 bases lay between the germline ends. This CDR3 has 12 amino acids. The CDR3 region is CASSESEYEQYF. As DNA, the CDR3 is TGTGCCAGCAGCGAGTCTGAGTACGAGCAGTACTTC.

The CDR3 nucleotides read TGTGCCAGCAGCTTAGGCAGGGAGACCTACGAGCAGTACTTC. Translation: CASSLGRETYEQYF. The chain joins TRBV11-2 to TRBJ2-7; D may correspond to TRBD1 or TRBD2 (5 bases each). Germline loops: CDR1 SGHAT, CDR2 FQNNGV. Trimming cost V 1 base and J 2 bases, with 9 bases left between them. CDR3 length equals 14 residues.

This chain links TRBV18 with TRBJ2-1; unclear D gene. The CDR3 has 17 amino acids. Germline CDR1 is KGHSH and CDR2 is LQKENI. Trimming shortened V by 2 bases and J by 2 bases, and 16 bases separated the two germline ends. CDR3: CASSPTQPLPPYNEQFF. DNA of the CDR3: TGTGCCAGCTCACCAACTCAGCCCCTTCCCCCCTACAATGAGCAGTTCTTC.

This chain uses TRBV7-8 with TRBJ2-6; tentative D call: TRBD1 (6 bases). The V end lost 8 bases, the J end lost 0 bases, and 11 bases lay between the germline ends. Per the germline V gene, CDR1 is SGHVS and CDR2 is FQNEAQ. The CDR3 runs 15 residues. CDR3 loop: CASSGQFSGANVLTF. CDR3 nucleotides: TGTGCCAGCTCCGGACAGTTCTCTGGGGCCAACGTCCTGACTTTC.

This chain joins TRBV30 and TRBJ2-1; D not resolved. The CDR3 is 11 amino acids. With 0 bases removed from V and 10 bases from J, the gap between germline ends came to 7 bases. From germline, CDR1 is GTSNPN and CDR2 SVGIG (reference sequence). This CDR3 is CAWSVPGEQFF. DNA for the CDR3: TGTGCCTGGAGTGTGCCCGGGGAGCAGTTCTTC. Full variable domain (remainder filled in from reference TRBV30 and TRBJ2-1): SQTIHQWPATLVQPVGSPLSLECTVEGTSNPNLYWYRQAAGRGLQLLFYSVGIGQISSEVPQNLSASRPQDRQFILSSKKLLLSDSGFYLCAWSVPGEQFFGPGTRLTVL.

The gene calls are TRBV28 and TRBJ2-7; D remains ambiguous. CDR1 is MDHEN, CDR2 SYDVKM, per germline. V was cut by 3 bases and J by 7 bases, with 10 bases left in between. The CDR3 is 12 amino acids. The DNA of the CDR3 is TGTGCCAGCAGTTTTTCTTTGCGGGAGCAGTACTTC. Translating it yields CASSFSLREQYF.

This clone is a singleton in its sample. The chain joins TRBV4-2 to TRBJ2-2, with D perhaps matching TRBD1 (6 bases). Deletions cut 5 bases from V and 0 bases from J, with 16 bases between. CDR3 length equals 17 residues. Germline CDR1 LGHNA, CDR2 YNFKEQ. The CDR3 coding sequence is TGTGCCAGCAGCTCAAACCCCAGGGGCCCGAACACCGGGGAGCTGTTTTTT. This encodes CASSSNPRGPNTGELFF.

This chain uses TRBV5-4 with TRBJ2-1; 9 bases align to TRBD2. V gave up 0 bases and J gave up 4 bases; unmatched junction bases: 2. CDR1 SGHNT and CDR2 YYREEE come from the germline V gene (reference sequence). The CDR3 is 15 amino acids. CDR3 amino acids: CASSLAAGGYNEQFF. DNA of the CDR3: TGTGCCAGCAGCTTGGCAGCGGGAGGATACAATGAGCAGTTCTTC.

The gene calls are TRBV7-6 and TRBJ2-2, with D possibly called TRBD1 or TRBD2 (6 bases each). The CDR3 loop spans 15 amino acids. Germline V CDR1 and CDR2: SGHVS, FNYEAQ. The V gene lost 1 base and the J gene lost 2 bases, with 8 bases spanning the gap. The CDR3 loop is CASSLEGGNTGELFF. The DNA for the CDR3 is TGTGCCAGCAGCTTAGAGGGGGGAAACACCGGGGAGCTGTTTTTT.

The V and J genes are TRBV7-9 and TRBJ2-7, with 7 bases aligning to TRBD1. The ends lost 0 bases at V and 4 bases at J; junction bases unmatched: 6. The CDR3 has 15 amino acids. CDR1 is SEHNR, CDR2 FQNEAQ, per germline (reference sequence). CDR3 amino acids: CASSLALGQRYEQYF. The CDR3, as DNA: TGTGCCAGCAGCTTAGCGTTGGGACAGAGGTACGAGCAGTACTTC.